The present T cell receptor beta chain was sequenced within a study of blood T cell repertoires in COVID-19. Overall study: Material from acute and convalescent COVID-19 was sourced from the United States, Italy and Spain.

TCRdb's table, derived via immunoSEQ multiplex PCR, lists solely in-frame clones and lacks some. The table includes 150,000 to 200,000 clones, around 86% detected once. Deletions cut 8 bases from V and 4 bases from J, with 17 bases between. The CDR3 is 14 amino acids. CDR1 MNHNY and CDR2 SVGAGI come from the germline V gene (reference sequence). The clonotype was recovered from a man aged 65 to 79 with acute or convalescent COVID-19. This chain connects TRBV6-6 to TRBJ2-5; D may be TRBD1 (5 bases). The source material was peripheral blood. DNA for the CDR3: TGTGCCAGCTCCCCCTCAGGGATGGGAGAGACCCAGTACTTC. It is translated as CASSPSGMGETQYF.